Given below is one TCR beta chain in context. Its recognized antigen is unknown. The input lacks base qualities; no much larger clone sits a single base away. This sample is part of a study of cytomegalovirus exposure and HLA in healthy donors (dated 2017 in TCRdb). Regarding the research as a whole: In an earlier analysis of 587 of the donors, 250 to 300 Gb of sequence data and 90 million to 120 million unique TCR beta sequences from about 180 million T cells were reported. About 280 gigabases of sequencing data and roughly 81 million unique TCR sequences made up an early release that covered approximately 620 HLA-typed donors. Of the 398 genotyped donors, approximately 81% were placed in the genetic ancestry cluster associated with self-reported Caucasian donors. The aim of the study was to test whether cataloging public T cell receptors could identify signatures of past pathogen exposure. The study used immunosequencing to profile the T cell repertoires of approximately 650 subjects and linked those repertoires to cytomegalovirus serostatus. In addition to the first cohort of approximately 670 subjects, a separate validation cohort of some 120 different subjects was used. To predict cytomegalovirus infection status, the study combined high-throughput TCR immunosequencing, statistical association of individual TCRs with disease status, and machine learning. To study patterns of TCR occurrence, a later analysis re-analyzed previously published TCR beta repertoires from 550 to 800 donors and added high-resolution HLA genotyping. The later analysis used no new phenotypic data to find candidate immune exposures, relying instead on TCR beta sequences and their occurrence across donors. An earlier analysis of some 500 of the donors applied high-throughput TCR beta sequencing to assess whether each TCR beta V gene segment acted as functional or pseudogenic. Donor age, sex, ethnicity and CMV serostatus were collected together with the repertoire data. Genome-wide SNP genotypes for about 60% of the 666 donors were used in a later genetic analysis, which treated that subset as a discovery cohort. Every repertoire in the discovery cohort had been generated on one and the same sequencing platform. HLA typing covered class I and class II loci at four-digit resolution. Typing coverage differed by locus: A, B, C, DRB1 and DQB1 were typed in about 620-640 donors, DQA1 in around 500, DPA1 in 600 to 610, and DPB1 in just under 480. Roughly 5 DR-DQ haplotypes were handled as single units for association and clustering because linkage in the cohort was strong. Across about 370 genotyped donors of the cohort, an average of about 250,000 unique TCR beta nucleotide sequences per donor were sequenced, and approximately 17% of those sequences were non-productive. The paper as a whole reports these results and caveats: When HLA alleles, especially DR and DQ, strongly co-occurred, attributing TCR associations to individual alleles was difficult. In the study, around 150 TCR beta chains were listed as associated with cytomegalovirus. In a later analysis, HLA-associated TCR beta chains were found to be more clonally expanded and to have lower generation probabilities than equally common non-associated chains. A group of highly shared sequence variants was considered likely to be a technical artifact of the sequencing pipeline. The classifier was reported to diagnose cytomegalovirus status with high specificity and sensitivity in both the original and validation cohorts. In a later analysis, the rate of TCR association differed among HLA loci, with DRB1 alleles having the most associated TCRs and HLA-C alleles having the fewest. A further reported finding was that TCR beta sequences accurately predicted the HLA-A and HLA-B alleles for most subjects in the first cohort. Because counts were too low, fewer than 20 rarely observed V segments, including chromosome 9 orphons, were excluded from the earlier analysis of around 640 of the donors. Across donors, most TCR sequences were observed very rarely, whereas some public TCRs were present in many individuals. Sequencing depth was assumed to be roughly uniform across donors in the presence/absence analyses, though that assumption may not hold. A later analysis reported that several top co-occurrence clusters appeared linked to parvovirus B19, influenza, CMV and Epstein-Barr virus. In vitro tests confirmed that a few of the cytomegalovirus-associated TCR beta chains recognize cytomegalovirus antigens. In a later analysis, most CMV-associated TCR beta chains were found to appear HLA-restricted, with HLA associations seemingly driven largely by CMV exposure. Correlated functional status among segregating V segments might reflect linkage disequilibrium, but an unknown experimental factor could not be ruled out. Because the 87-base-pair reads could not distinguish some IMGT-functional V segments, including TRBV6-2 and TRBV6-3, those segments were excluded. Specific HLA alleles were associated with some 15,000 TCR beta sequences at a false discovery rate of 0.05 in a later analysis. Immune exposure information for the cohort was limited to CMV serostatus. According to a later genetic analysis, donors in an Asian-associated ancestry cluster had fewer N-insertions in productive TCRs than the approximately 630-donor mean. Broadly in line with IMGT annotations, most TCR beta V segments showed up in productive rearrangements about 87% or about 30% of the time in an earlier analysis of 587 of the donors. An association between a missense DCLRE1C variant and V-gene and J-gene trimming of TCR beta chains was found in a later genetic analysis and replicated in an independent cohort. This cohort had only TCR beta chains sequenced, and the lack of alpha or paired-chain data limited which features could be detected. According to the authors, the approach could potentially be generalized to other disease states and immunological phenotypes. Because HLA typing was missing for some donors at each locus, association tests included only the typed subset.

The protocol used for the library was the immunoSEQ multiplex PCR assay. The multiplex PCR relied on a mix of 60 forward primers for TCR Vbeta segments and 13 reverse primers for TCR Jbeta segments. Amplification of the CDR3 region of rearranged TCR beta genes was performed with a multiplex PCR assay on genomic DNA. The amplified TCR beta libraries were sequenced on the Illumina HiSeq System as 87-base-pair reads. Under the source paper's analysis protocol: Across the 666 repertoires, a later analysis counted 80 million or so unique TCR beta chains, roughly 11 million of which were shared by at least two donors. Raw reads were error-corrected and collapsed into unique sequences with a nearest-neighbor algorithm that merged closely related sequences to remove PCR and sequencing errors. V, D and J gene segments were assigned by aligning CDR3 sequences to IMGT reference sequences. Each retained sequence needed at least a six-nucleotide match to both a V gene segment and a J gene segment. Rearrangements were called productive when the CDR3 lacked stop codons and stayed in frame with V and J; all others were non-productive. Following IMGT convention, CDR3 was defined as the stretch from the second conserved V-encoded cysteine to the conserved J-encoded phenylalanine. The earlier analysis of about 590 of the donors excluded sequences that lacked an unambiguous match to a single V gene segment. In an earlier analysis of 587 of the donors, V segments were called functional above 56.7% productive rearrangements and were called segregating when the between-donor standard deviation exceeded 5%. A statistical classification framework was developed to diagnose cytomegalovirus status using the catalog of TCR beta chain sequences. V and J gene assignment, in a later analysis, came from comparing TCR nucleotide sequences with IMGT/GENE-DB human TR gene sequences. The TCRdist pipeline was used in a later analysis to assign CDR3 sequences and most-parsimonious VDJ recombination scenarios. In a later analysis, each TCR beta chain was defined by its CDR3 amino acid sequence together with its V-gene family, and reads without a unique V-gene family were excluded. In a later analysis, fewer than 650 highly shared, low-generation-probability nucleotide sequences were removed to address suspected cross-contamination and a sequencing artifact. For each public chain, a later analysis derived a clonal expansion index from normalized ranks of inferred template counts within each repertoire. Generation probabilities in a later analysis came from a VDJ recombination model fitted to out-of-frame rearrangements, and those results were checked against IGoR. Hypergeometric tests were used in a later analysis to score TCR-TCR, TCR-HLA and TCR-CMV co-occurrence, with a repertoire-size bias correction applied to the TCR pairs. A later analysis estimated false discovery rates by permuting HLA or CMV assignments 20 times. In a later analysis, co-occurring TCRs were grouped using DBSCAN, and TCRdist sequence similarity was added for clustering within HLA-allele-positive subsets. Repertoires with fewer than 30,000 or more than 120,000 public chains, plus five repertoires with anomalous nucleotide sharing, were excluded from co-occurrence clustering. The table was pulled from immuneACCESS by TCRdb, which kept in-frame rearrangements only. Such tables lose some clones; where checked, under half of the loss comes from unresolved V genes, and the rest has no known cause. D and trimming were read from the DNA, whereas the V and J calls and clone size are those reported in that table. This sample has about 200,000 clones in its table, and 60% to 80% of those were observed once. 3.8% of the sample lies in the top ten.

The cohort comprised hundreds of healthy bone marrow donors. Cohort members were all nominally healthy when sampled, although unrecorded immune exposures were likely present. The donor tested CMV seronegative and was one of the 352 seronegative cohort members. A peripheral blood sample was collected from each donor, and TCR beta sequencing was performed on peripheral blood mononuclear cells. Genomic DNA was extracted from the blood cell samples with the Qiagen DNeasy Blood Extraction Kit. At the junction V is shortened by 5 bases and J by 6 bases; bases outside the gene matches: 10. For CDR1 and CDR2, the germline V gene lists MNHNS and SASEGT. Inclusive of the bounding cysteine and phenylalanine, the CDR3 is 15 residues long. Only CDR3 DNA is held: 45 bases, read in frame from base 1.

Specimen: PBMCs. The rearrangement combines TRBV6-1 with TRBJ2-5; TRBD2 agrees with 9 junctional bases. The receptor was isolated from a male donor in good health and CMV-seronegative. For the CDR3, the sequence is CASSSAGSGRQTQYF. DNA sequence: TGTGCCAGCAGTTCAGCTGGTAGCGGGAGACAGACCCAGTACTTC.